A single sample is the source of the 6 T cell receptor beta chains below, sequenced in a study of T cells in women clearing cervical HPV infection. Clones were read by immunoSEQ multiplex PCR, and TCRdb kept only the in-frame ones, dropping some. Recorded for this sample: 25,000 or so clones. The specimen sequenced was blood buffy coat. The origin of the receptors is a woman between 18 and 70 years old with a cervical HPV16 infection that either progressed to CIN3+ or cleared (not recorded which).

With respect to this clone: The missing CDR3 end, 3 residues past where the read stops, is filled in from the germline J gene. The chain is built from TRBV30 and TRBJ1-6; D is possibly TRBD1 (5 bases). Trimming removed 1 base from V and 4 bases from J, with 11 bases in between. This CDR3 comprises 15 residues. The germline gives CDR1 GTSNPN, CDR2 SVGIG (reference sequence). The CDR3 spells CAWSARVLYNSPLHF. The CDR3 bases that were read are TGTGCCTGGAGTGCCAGGGTTCTATATAATTCACCC.

In the case of this clone: The CDR3 extends 3 residues past the end of the read, so its final part is completed from the germline J gene. The rearrangement links TRBV5-4 to TRBJ1-2; no definite D call. CDR1 SGHNT and CDR2 YYREEE come from the germline V gene (reference sequence). The CDR3 sequence is 14 residues long. V dropped 4 bases and J dropped 4 bases, with 14 bases sitting between them. The CDR3 bases that were read are TGTGCCAGCAGCCCAGGCGTGGTTTCCTATGGC. Translation gives CASSPGVVSYG. The whole CDR3 reads CASSPGVVSYGYTF. Full variable domain (outside the CDR3, taken from reference TRBV5-4 and TRBJ1-2): ETGVTQSPTHLIKTRGQQVTLRCSSQSGHNTVSWYQQALGQGPQFIFQYYREEENGRGNFPPRFSGLQFPNYSSELNVNALELDDSALYLCASSPGVVSYGYTFGSGTRLTVV.

Details on this clone: Read coverage stops 3 residues before the CDR3 terminus; the germline J gene supplies the remainder. This sequence joins TRBV5-1 and TRBJ2-3; 7 bases are a match to TRBD2. V trimming: 5 bases; J trimming: 3 bases; junction bases outside the gene matches: 12. CDR3 length equals 16 residues. The germline V gene has CDR1 SGHRS and CDR2 YFSETQ. This CDR3 is CASRPESNSGTDTQYF. The sequenced CDR3 bases are TGCGCCAGCAGGCCCGAGAGTAATAGCGGGACAGATACG. Together with reference TRBV5-1 and TRBJ2-3, the CDR3 gives the full variable domain: KAGVTQTPRYLIKTRGQQVTLSCSPISGHRSVSWYQQTPGQGLQFLFEYFSETQRNKGNFPGRFSGRQFSNSRSEMNVSTLELGDSALYLCASRPESNSGTDTQYFGPGTRLTVL.

CDR3 DNA, as far as it was read: TGCGCCAGCAGCTTGTTACGAGGTCCTTCCTACGAG. Its protein product is CASSLLRGPSYE. The whole CDR3 sequence reads CASSLLRGPSYEQYF. The J gene is TRBJ2-7, the V gene TRBV5-1; D remains ambiguous. The missing CDR3 end, 3 residues past where the read stops, is filled in from the germline J gene. Trimming removed 1 base at V and 1 base at J, with 12 bases between. Germline V lookup: CDR1 SGHRS, CDR2 YFSETQ. The length of the CDR3 is 15 residues.

On this clone: The read ends 3 residues shy of where the CDR3 ends; the end is completed using the germline J gene. The chain has TRBV5-1 and TRBJ1-6; D is possibly TRBD1 (5 bases). Trimming removed 4 bases at V and 7 bases at J, with 12 bases between. This CDR3 has 14 residues. Germline V gives CDR1 SGHRS, CDR2 YFSETQ. CDR3 bases read: TGCGCCAGCAGCCCGGCGGGGGGGAATTCACCC. Amino acid sequence: CASSPAGGNSP. Given in full, the CDR3 is CASSPAGGNSPLHF.

As regards this clone: The CDR3 extends 3 residues past the end of the read, so its final part is completed from the germline J gene. V and J are TRBV7-2 and TRBJ1-1; D may be TRBD1 (6 bases). Germline V gives CDR1 SGHTA, CDR2 FQGNSA. The length of the CDR3 is 13 residues. Incomplete CDR3 DNA: TGTGCCAGCAGCTCCCACAGTGTCAGGGGA. It specifies CASSSHSVRG. The whole CDR3 is CASSSHSVRGAFF. The variable domain in full, with the rest retrieved from reference TRBV7-2 and TRBJ1-1, is GAGVSQSPSNKVTEKGKDVELRCDPISGHTALYWYRQSLGQGLEFLIYFQGNSAPDKSGLPSDRFSAERTGGSVSTLTIQRTQQEDSAVYLCASSSHSVRGAFFGQGTRLTVV.